The 24 T cell receptor beta chains in this list originate from one sample, sequenced in a study of blood T cell repertoires in COVID-19. Using immunoSEQ multiplex PCR, the repertoire was profiled, and TCRdb retains in-frame clones only, with some absent. The table records about 50,000 clones, approximately 82% of them present only once. Sample: peripheral blood. These receptors originate from a human donor in a cohort sampled during active COVID-19.

The chain combines TRBV13 with TRBJ2-1; 8 bases are shared with TRBD2. The germline V gene has CDR1 PRHDT and CDR2 FYEKMQ (reference sequence). V lost 5 bases to trimming and J lost 0 bases; unmatched junction nucleotides: 3. This CDR3 region has 15 residues. CDR3 DNA: TGTGCCAGCAGCCAGACTAGCGCCTCCTACAATGAGCAGTTCTTC. It encodes CASSQTSASYNEQFF.

This clone was seen a single time. This sequence joins TRBV6-2 or TRBV6-3 and TRBJ2-1; 11 positions agree with TRBD2. The V and J ends lost 4 bases and 2 bases, in that order; junction bases with no gene match: 4. Looked up from germline, CDR1 is MNHEY and CDR2 is SVGEGT. The CDR3 contains 16 residues. The CDR3 loop is CASSFTSGRAYNEQFF. CDR3 nucleotides: TGTGCCAGCAGTTTCACTAGCGGGAGAGCCTACAATGAGCAGTTCTTC.

This chain links TRBV29-1 with TRBJ2-2; 7 bases are a match to TRBD2. This CDR3 spans 14 amino acids. Trimming at V came to 3 bases and at J to 5 bases, leaving 6 bases not matched to a gene. CDR1 SQVTM and CDR2 ANQGSEA come from the germline V gene. Here the CDR3 DNA reads TGCAGCGTTGATGTAGCGGGCCTAACCGGGGAGCTGTTTTTT. Translating it yields CSVDVAGLTGELFF.

The chain employs TRBV6-5 and TRBJ1-2; D uncertain. CDR1 MNHEY and CDR2 SVGAGI come from the germline V gene. This CDR3 is 11 amino acids long. Trimming took 10 bases from V and 3 from J, leaving 9 bases between them. The DNA for the CDR3 is TGTGCCACCCTCTCCTACTATGGCTACACCTTC. Translated: CATLSYYGYTF.

The J gene is TRBJ2-7, the V gene TRBV18, with 8 bases lining up with TRBD2. The junction had 6 bases not matched to a gene; V was cut back by 5 bases and J by 3 bases. Looked up from germline, CDR1 is KGHSH and CDR2 is LQKENI. This CDR3 spans 14 amino acids. CDR3 residues: CASSTTAGDYEQYF. The CDR3 DNA follows: TGTGCCAGCTCAACCACAGCGGGAGACTACGAGCAGTACTTC.

V usage is TRBV9 and J usage is TRBJ1-3, with D possibly matching TRBD1 (5 bases). Germline CDR1 reads SGDLS; CDR2 reads YYNGEE. With 3 bases removed from V and 4 bases from J, the gap between germline ends came to 14 bases. This CDR3 spans 15 amino acids. CDR3 sequence (DNA): TGTGCCAGCAGCGGCCCCGGGCAGGGAGGAAACACCATATATTTT. Translated, it gives CASSGPGQGGNTIYF.

The CDR3 spells CASSLGQVGNTEAFF. The CDR3 DNA sequence: TGTGCCAGCAGCCTCGGACAGGTCGGGAACACTGAAGCTTTCTTT. The genes are TRBV5-6 and TRBJ1-1; 7 bases fit TRBD1. This CDR3 region has 15 residues. The V gene end was trimmed by 4 bases and the J gene end by 1 base; junction bases not matched to a gene: 7. Germline-derived CDR1 and CDR2 are SGHDT and YYEEEE. The full variable domain, rest sourced from reference TRBV5-6 and TRBJ1-1, is DAGVTQSPTHLIKTRGQQVTLRCSPKSGHDTVSWYQQALGQGPQFIFQYYEEEERQRGNFPDRFSGHQFPNYSSELNVNALLLGDSALYLCASSLGQVGNTEAFFGQGTRLTVV.

The chain is built from TRBV19 and TRBJ2-7; TRBD2 agrees at 14 bases. Per germline, CDR1 LNHDA and CDR2 SQIVND (reference sequence). V shed 5 bases, J shed 5 bases, and the junction held 5 bases outside the gene matches. The CDR3 has 15 residues. The CDR3 DNA reads as TGTGCCAGTAGTCCGACTAGCGGGAGGGGCAACGAGCAGTACTTC. Its protein product is CASSPTSGRGNEQYF.

The V call is TRBV27, the J call TRBJ2-5; TRBD2 matches at 9 bases. Germline CDR1 is MNHEY and CDR2 is SMNVEV (reference sequence). Trimming removed 7 bases from V and 2 bases from J; junction bases left unmatched: 2. CDR3 length: 13 residues. CDR3 nucleotides: TGTGCCAGCAAGGCGGGAGGGCAAGAGACCCAGTACTTC. Protein: CASKAGGQETQYF.

This clone was seen a few times. This chain's CDR3 is CASSGGQVNYGYTF. The CDR3 DNA reads as TGTGCCAGCAGCGGGGGACAGGTGAACTATGGCTACACCTTC. The J gene is TRBJ1-2, the V gene TRBV5-8; 8 nucleotides match TRBD1. Looked up from germline, CDR1 is SGHTS and CDR2 is YDEGEE. With V trimmed by 4 bases and J by 2 bases, 4 bases remained unmatched. CDR3 size: 14 residues.

The chain links TRBV19 to TRBJ2-3, with 7 bases identical to TRBD2. The CDR3 is made up of 17 amino acids. Germline CDR1 reads LNHDA; CDR2 reads SQIVND (reference sequence). V shed 1 base, J shed 0 bases, and the junction held 7 bases outside the gene matches. CDR3 in amino acids: CASSIGRRGSSTDTQYF. The CDR3 DNA is TGTGCCAGTAGTATAGGAAGGCGGGGGTCTAGCACAGATACGCAGTATTTT. Using reference TRBV19 and TRBJ2-3 for the parts outside the CDR3, the full variable domain is DGGITQSPKYLFRKEGQNVTLSCEQNLNHDAMYWYRQDPGQGLRLIYYSQIVNDFQKGDIAEGYSVSREKKESFPLTVTSAQKNPTAFYLCASSIGRRGSSTDTQYFGPGTRLTVL.

This chain connects TRBV10-3 to TRBJ1-2, with TRBD1 as a possible D gene (5 bases). Trimming left V 6 bases short and J 0 bases short, with 14 bases between. CDR1 and CDR2 from the germline V gene are ENHRY and SYGVKD. The length of the CDR3 is 15 residues. The CDR3 nucleotides are TGTGCCATCAGCGCTATGACAGAAGCTAACTATGGCTACACCTTC. This sequence encodes CAISAMTEANYGYTF.

V usage is TRBV2 and J usage is TRBJ1-1, with D maybe TRBD1 (6 bases). Germline CDR1 and CDR2: SNHLY and FYNNEI. V was pared by 4 bases and J by 5 bases, with 11 bases between. The CDR3 covers 13 residues. CDR3 DNA: TGTGCCAGCAGTGTGCAGCAGGGGACTGAAGCTTTCTTT. Protein sequence: CASSVQQGTEAFF. Drawing the rest from reference TRBV2 and TRBJ1-1, the complete variable domain is EPEVTQTPSHQVTQMGQEVILRCVPISNHLYFYWYRQILGQKVEFLVSFYNNEISEKSEIFDDQFSVERPDGSNFTLKIRSTKLEDSAMYFCASSVQQGTEAFFGQGTRLTVV.

The gene calls are TRBV19 and TRBJ2-1, with TRBD2 matching 13 bases. CDR3 size: 16 residues. Per germline, CDR1 LNHDA and CDR2 SQIVND (reference sequence). With 8 bases clipped from V and 6 bases from J, the junction kept 10 bases outside the gene matches. In nucleotides, the CDR3 is TGTGCCAGTTCTGGACTAGCGGGAGTAGTGGGCAATGAGCAGTTCTTC. Translated, it gives CASSGLAGVVGNEQFF.

The genes are TRBV7-2 and TRBJ2-2; 9 positions agree with TRBD2. Germline assignment: CDR1 SGHTA and CDR2 FQGNSA. The CDR3 consists of 16 residues. V shed 6 bases, J shed 4 bases, and the junction held 9 bases outside the gene matches. The CDR3 nucleotides read TGTGCCAGCAGTGAGGTAGCGGGAGTGTTCACCGGGGAGCTGTTTTTT. It specifies CASSEVAGVFTGELFF.

The chain carries TRBV24-1 and TRBJ2-5; 10 bases fit TRBD1. Losses at the gene ends were 4 bases for V and 7 bases for J; bases not matched to a gene: 11. This CDR3 spans 16 amino acids. Per the germline V gene, CDR1 is KGHDR and CDR2 is SFDVKD. The CDR3 sequence is CATSDSGQGYSSTQYF. The CDR3 DNA reads TGTGCCACCAGTGACTCGGGACAGGGGTATTCTTCGACCCAGTACTTC.

The chain has TRBV3-1 (or the pseudogene TRBV3-2) and TRBJ1-2, with unresolved D. CDR3 length equals 12 residues. V lost 0 bases to trimming and J lost 5 bases, with 4 bases between them. Per the germline V gene, CDR1 is LGHDT and CDR2 is YNNKEL (reference sequence). The CDR3 loop reads CASSQERYGYTF. DNA of the CDR3: TGTGCCAGCAGCCAAGAGAGGTATGGCTACACCTTC.

This clone has a single count. The chain links TRBV5-1 to TRBJ2-1; possibly TRBD1 for D (6 bases). The V gene lost 0 bases and the J gene lost 5 bases, with 9 bases spanning the gap. In germline, CDR1 is SGHRS, CDR2 YFSETQ. The CDR3 length is 14 residues. The CDR3 loop is CASSLEDRHNEQFF. CDR3 in DNA: TGCGCCAGCAGCTTGGAGGACAGACACAATGAGCAGTTCTTC.

This chain joins TRBV9 and TRBJ2-5; TRBD2 matches 12 bases. The CDR3 loop spans 14 amino acids. Germline V gives CDR1 SGDLS, CDR2 YYNGEE. The V segment lost 4 bases and the J segment 6 bases; nucleotides outside the gene matches: 4. The CDR3 DNA is TGTGCCAGCAGCCCGACTAGCGGGAGCCAGACCCAGTACTTC. As protein: CASSPTSGSQTQYF.

This clone was seen a single time. The CDR3 spells CAWSPGASGELFF. The CDR3 bases are TGTGCCTGGAGCCCTGGGGCGAGCGGGGAGCTGTTTTTT. The chain employs TRBV30 and TRBJ2-2; a weak D match, TRBD1 (5 bases). The CDR3 covers 13 residues. Looked up from germline, CDR1 is GTSNPN and CDR2 is SVGIG (reference sequence). The V gene lost 3 bases and the J gene lost 7 bases, with 12 bases spanning the gap. The entire variable domain, with the rest obtained from reference TRBV30 and TRBJ2-2, is as follows: SQTIHQWPATLVQPVGSPLSLECTVEGTSNPNLYWYRQAAGRGLQLLFYSVGIGQISSEVPQNLSASRPQDRQFILSSKKLLLSDSGFYLCAWSPGASGELFFGEGSRLTVL.

This rearrangement joins TRBV19 to TRBJ2-2; TRBD1 might be the D (7 bases). The CDR3 consists of 15 residues. Per germline, CDR1 LNHDA and CDR2 SQIVND (reference sequence). V was cut by 5 bases and J by 0 bases, with 10 bases left in between. The DNA for the CDR3 is TGTGCCAGTAGTGCGGGACAGACGAACACCGGGGAGCTGTTTTTT. It translates to CASSAGQTNTGELFF.

The J gene is TRBJ2-4, the V gene TRBV28; TRBD2 agrees at 7 bases. Looked up from germline, CDR1 is MDHEN and CDR2 is SYDVKM. V lost 2 bases and J lost 5; bases outside the gene matches: 6. The CDR3 is 15 residues long. The CDR3 loop reads CASSLRGLAENIQYF. The DNA of the CDR3 is TGTGCCAGCAGTTTAAGAGGGCTAGCGGAAAACATTCAGTACTTC. Drawing the rest from reference TRBV28 and TRBJ2-4, the complete variable domain is DVKVTQSSRYLVKRTGEKVFLECVQDMDHENMFWYRQDPGLGLRLIYFSYDVKMKEKGDIPEGYSVSREKKERFSLILESASTNQTSMYLCASSLRGLAENIQYFGAGTRLSVL.

The rearrangement joins TRBV5-1 to TRBJ1-1, with unresolved D. The CDR3 consists of 14 residues. CDR1 is SGHRS, CDR2 YFSETQ, per germline. V gave up 2 bases and J gave up 11 bases, with 19 bases separating them. CDR3 in amino acids: CASSFGQAIEEAFF. In DNA form, the CDR3 reads TGCGCCAGCAGCTTCGGCCAGGCTATTGAAGAGGCTTTCTTT.

This clone was counted only a few times. This chain joins TRBV30 and TRBJ1-3; 7 bases align to TRBD1. The V segment lost 7 bases and the J segment 3 bases; nucleotides outside the gene matches: 9. CDR1 and CDR2 (germline): GTSNPN, SVGIG (reference sequence). The CDR3 is 14 amino acids. CDR3 sequence reads: CASSGDSFGNTIYF. CDR3 nucleotide sequence: TGTGCCTCCTCCGGGGACAGCTTTGGAAACACCATATATTTT.